Shown below are 7 T cell receptor beta chains from a single sample sequenced in a study of PD-1 blockade in classical Hodgkin lymphoma. Every single patient, without exception, relapsed after autologous stem cell transplantation, and brentuximab vedotin exposure varied. Purification of CD4+ T cells from thawed PBMCs was performed via magnetic negative selection. Sequencing was performed with immunoSEQ multiplex PCR; in TCRdb, only in-frame clones are kept and a portion is missing. The sample lists 25,000 to 30,000 clones, 65% to 80% seen once, with around 2.3% in the top ten. Sequencing was performed on CD4+ T cells from blood, taken at baseline. The receptor set was obtained from a human donor with classical Hodgkin lymphoma.

The chain combines TRBV5-1 with TRBJ2-3; 9 positions match TRBD2. Trimming at V came to 0 bases and at J to 2 bases, leaving 1 base not matched to a gene. Germline-derived CDR1 and CDR2 are SGHRS and YFSETQ. CDR3 size: 15 residues. The CDR3: CASSLVAGATDTQYF. CDR3 nucleotides: TGCGCCAGCAGCTTGGTAGCGGGGGCCACAGATACGCAGTATTTT. Looking up the rest from reference TRBV5-1 and TRBJ2-3 gives the full variable domain: KAGVTQTPRYLIKTRGQQVTLSCSPISGHRSVSWYQQTPGQGLQFLFEYFSETQRNKGNFPGRFSGRQFSNSRSEMNVSTLELGDSALYLCASSLVAGATDTQYFGPGTRLTVL.

The chain is built from TRBV7-9 and TRBJ2-2; D might be TRBD1 or TRBD2, each matching 5 bases. The CDR3 runs 13 residues. V lost 10 bases and J lost 2, with 11 bases in between. Per germline, CDR1 SEHNR and CDR2 FQNEAQ (reference sequence). The CDR3 region is CATGTENTGELFF. The CDR3 region has the DNA TGTGCCACCGGGACGGAAAACACCGGGGAGCTGTTTTTT. The entire variable domain, with the rest obtained from reference TRBV7-9 and TRBJ2-2, is as follows: DTGVSQNPRHKITKRGQNVTFRCDPISEHNRLYWYRQTLGQGPEFLTYFQNEAQLEKSRLLSDRFSAERPKGSFSTLEIQRTEQGDSAMYLCATGTENTGELFFGEGSRLTVL.

This clone was counted only a few times. Other nucleotide sequences in the sample specify the same CDR3. V gene TRBV30 combines with J gene TRBJ1-1; 7 bases align to TRBD1. This CDR3 contains 11 residues. In germline, CDR1 is GTSNPN, CDR2 SVGIG (reference sequence). With V trimmed by 7 bases and J by 7 bases, 6 bases remained unmatched. CDR3 sequence (DNA): TGTGCCTTCCTCCGGACAGGTGAAGCTTTCTTT. Translated, it gives CAFLRTGEAFF.

The rearrangement joins TRBV7-8 to TRBJ2-1, with TRBD2 matching over 9 bases. V shed 6 bases and J 4 bases; nucleotides not matched to a gene: 7. The CDR3 extends over 15 amino acids. Per germline, CDR1 SGHVS and CDR2 FQNEAQ. The CDR3 reads CASRWGAGGYNEQFF. CDR3 bases: TGTGCCAGCAGGTGGGGAGCGGGGGGATACAATGAGCAGTTCTTC.

This clone came up a few times. The gene calls are TRBV30 and TRBJ1-1, with D unclear. Trimming left V 4 bases short and J 6 bases short, with 15 bases between. Per the germline V gene, CDR1 is GTSNPN and CDR2 is SVGIG (reference sequence). The CDR3 length is 13 residues. The CDR3 sequence is CAWNPQDRAEAFF. CDR3 coding DNA: TGTGCCTGGAACCCCCAGGATCGGGCTGAAGCTTTCTTT.

The V gene is TRBV6-5, the J gene TRBJ2-1, with 8 bases fitting TRBD2. The length of the CDR3 is 15 residues. CDR1 and CDR2 (germline): MNHEY, SVGAGI. V shed 6 bases, J shed 3 bases, and the junction held 7 bases outside the gene matches. CDR3 nucleotides: TGTGCCAGCAGGGCCCCGGGGGGGTACTACAATGAGCAGTTCTTC. The encoded protein is CASRAPGGYYNEQFF.

This chain links TRBV7-9 with TRBJ2-5; D ambiguous. V lost 4 bases to trimming and J lost 4 bases, with 4 bases between them. Germline assignment: CDR1 SEHNR and CDR2 FQNEAQ (reference sequence). CDR3 length: 11 amino acids. The CDR3 region is CASSSGETQYF. In DNA, the CDR3 is TGTGCCAGCAGCTCCGGAGAGACCCAGTACTTC.